What follows are 15 T cell receptor beta chains derived from one specimen sequenced in a study of T cell responses to AZD1222 COVID-19 vaccine. TCRdb keeps only in-frame clones here, not all; method: immunoSEQ multiplex PCR. In the table there are about 120,000 clones, 75% to 90% of which are singletons. The input for sequencing was peripheral blood, taken on day 0 of AZD1222 vaccination. The receptor source for this set is an adult in good health.

This chain connects TRBV6-5 to TRBJ1-1, with D unresolved. CDR1 MNHEY and CDR2 SVGAGI come from the germline V gene. Between the trimmed V and J ends, which lost 7 bases and 1 base, there was a span of 10 bases. The CDR3 spans 13 residues. The CDR3 here is CASTTQQNTEAFF. DNA for the CDR3: TGTGCCAGCACCACCCAGCAGAACACTGAAGCTTTCTTT.

The CDR3 DNA reads as TGTGCCAGCAGCTTACACAGGGGGCTCGGCTACACCTTC. Its translation is CASSLHRGLGYTF. The chain uses TRBV7-3 and TRBJ1-2, with 9 bases that match TRBD1. The germline CDR1 and CDR2 sequences are SGHTA and FQGTGA. The CDR3 is made up of 13 amino acids. Germline trimming cut 2 bases from V and 8 bases from J; bases unmatched to any gene: 3. The full variable domain, rest sourced from reference TRBV7-3 and TRBJ1-2, is GAGVSQTPSNKVTEKGKYVELRCDPISGHTALYWYRQSLGQGPEFLIYFQGTGAADDSGLPNDRFFAVRPEGSVSTLKIQRTERGDSAVYLCASSLHRGLGYTFGSGTRLTVV.

The chain has TRBV2 and TRBJ1-5; D possibly corresponds to TRBD1 (5 bases). CDR1 and CDR2 from the germline V gene are SNHLY and FYNNEI. This CDR3 contains 16 residues. Trimming removed 4 bases at V and 10 bases at J, with 23 bases between. The CDR3 DNA is TGTGCCAGCAGTGGACCCCGAGGGGAGAGCGCAAGACCCCAGCATTTT. Translated, it gives CASSGPRGESARPQHF.

The chain uses TRBV11-2 and TRBJ2-2; D is perhaps TRBD1 (6 bases). V gave up 0 bases and J gave up 7 bases, with 9 bases separating them. The CDR3 extends over 14 amino acids. Looked up from germline, CDR1 is SGHAT and CDR2 is FQNNGV. The CDR3 reads CASSLDRTVGELFF. CDR3 nucleotide sequence: TGTGCCAGCAGCTTAGATAGGACAGTCGGGGAGCTGTTTTTT. The full variable domain, completed using reference TRBV11-2 and TRBJ2-2, is EAGVAQSPRYKIIEKRQSVAFWCNPISGHATLYWYQQILGQGPKLLIQFQNNGVVDDSQLPKDRFSAERLKGVDSTLKIQPAKLEDSAVYLCASSLDRTVGELFFGEGSRLTVL.

CDR3 sequence reads: CASSQDRGPYNEQFF. The CDR3 nucleotides are TGCGCCAGCAGCCAGGACAGGGGTCCCTACAATGAGCAGTTCTTC. V is TRBV4-1 and J is TRBJ2-1, with 9 bases matching TRBD1. The CDR3 spans 15 residues. CDR1 and CDR2 (germline): MGHRA, YSYEKL. Trimming took 3 bases from V and 2 from J; bases not matched to a gene: 2.

The rearrangement uses TRBV5-1 and TRBJ2-7, with D possibly called TRBD1 or TRBD2 (6 bases each). Germline V gene lookup returns CDR1 SGHRS and CDR2 YFSETQ. The CDR3 loop spans 14 amino acids. V dropped 1 base and J dropped 2 bases, with 10 bases sitting between them. CDR3 residues: CASSLSEGAYEQYF. CDR3 sequence (DNA): TGCGCCAGCAGCTTGTCGGAGGGGGCCTACGAGCAGTACTTC.

The V call is TRBV7-3, the J call TRBJ2-2, with unresolved D. The V gene lost 3 bases and the J gene lost 6 bases, with 11 bases spanning the gap. The length of the CDR3 is 14 residues. Per the germline V gene, CDR1 is SGHTA and CDR2 is FQGTGA. DNA of the CDR3: TGTGCCAGCAGCTTGGCAGCCGGTCCCGGGGAGCTGTTTTTT. This encodes CASSLAAGPGELFF. Full variable domain (outside the CDR3, taken from reference TRBV7-3 and TRBJ2-2): GAGVSQTPSNKVTEKGKYVELRCDPISGHTALYWYRQSLGQGPEFLIYFQGTGAADDSGLPNDRFFAVRPEGSVSTLKIQRTERGDSAVYLCASSLAAGPGELFFGEGSRLTVL.

This sequence joins TRBV7-2 and TRBJ2-3; no clear D gene. Deletions cut 0 bases from V and 2 bases from J, with 12 bases between. The CDR3 spans 16 residues. CDR1 is SGHTA and CDR2 is FQGNSA in the germline V gene. The CDR3 bases are TGTGCCAGCAGCTTAGCGGGTAGGGCCTACACAGATACGCAGTATTTT. Protein product: CASSLAGRAYTDTQYF. Using reference TRBV7-2 and TRBJ2-3 for the parts outside the CDR3, the full variable domain is GAGVSQSPSNKVTEKGKDVELRCDPISGHTALYWYRQSLGQGLEFLIYFQGNSAPDKSGLPSDRFSAERTGGSVSTLTIQRTQQEDSAVYLCASSLAGRAYTDTQYFGPGTRLTVL.

The rearrangement joins TRBV7-2 to TRBJ1-3; possible D gene TRBD1, 6 bases. CDR1 and CDR2 (germline): SGHTA, FQGNSA. The V gene lost 1 base and the J gene lost 2 bases, with 12 bases spanning the gap. This CDR3 is built from 16 residues. CDR3 sequence: CASSLVWGRPGNTIYF. CDR3 DNA sequence: TGTGCCAGCAGCTTAGTCTGGGGGCGACCTGGAAACACCATATATTTT.

The chain carries TRBV4-2 and TRBJ2-1; the match to TRBD2 covers 9 bases. The CDR3 contains 17 residues. V was pared by 0 bases and J by 9 bases, with 12 bases of the junction left unmatched. The V gene's germline CDR1 is LGHNA and CDR2 YNFKEQ. The CDR3 nucleotides read TGTGCCAGCAGCCAAGATCCGGCGGGAGGGCTTCTTGGTGAGCAGTTCTTC. Translation: CASSQDPAGGLLGEQFF.

This chain links TRBV7-6 with TRBJ1-1, with D maybe TRBD1 (6 bases). The V end was cut by 7 bases, the J end by 0 bases, with 15 bases between. Germline V lookup: CDR1 SGHVS, CDR2 FNYEAQ. The CDR3 extends over 15 amino acids. The DNA of the CDR3 is TGTGCCAGCACCCGAGGGGGGGATATGAACACTGAAGCTTTCTTT. As protein: CASTRGGDMNTEAFF.

This chain's CDR3 is CASSLRGNTEAFF. CDR3 DNA sequence: TGCGCCAGCAGCTTGAGAGGGAACACTGAAGCTTTCTTT. The chain links TRBV5-1 to TRBJ1-1, with no clear D. The CDR3 is 13 residues long. Trimming took 1 base from V and 1 from J, leaving 5 bases between them. Germline V lookup: CDR1 SGHRS, CDR2 YFSETQ.

The rearrangement joins TRBV2 to TRBJ1-1; D not resolved. Germline V gene lookup returns CDR1 SNHLY and CDR2 FYNNEI. The CDR3 contains 11 residues. The CDR3 spells CVSDVKTEAFF. DNA for the CDR3: TGTGTTTCGGACGTTAAGACTGAAGCTTTCTTT.

The chain is built from TRBV5-5 and TRBJ1-6; D remains unclear. With 3 bases removed from V and 13 bases from J, the gap between germline ends came to 8 bases. The CDR3 loop spans 11 amino acids. Germline V gives CDR1 SGHKS, CDR2 YYEKEE (reference sequence). CDR3 DNA sequence: TGTGCCAGCAGCTCCCCGTATCCCCTCCACTTT. As protein: CASSSPYPLHF.

The gene calls are TRBV7-2 and TRBJ1-4; maybe TRBD1 (5 bases). V was cut by 1 base and J by 10 bases, with 16 bases left in between. CDR3 length: 15 residues. Germline V CDR1 and CDR2: SGHTA, FQGNSA. This CDR3 reads CASSLVWGGEGKLFF. CDR3 DNA: TGTGCCAGCAGCTTAGTCTGGGGGGGAGAGGGAAAACTGTTTTTT.